This T cell receptor (beta chain) was captured in a study of technical replicates of blood from a few donors (dated by TCRdb to the late 2010s). According to the germline V gene (reference sequence), CDR1 reads MNHNY and CDR2 reads SVGAGI. Here V drops 7 bases and J drops 4 bases, and the junction holds 4 bases not matched to any gene. Measured from the cysteine to the phenylalanine, the CDR3 is 14 residues long. Just CDR3 DNA is preserved here, 42 bases in frame from base 1. A remark on this clone: No cognate antigen has been identified for it. No qualities accompany the bases; no much larger clone lies one base away.

Library preparation used the immunoSEQ multiplex PCR assay. TCRdb retrieved this table from immuneACCESS and kept in-frame rearrangements only. Not all clones are present; in checked studies, unresolved V genes account for under half, and no reason is known for the remainder. The sample yields 66,000 or so clones; approximately 97% were counted once. Over 0.15% of the sample is taken by the ten largest. The rearranged segments are TRBV6-6 and TRBJ2-2, with 9 middle bases fitting TRBD1. The receptor was isolated from a human donor in good health. Sequencing was performed on T cells isolated from PBMCs. DNA sequence: TGTGCCAGCACGACAGGGGGTCGCACCGGGGAGCTGTTTTTT. Its protein product is CASTTGGRTGELFF.